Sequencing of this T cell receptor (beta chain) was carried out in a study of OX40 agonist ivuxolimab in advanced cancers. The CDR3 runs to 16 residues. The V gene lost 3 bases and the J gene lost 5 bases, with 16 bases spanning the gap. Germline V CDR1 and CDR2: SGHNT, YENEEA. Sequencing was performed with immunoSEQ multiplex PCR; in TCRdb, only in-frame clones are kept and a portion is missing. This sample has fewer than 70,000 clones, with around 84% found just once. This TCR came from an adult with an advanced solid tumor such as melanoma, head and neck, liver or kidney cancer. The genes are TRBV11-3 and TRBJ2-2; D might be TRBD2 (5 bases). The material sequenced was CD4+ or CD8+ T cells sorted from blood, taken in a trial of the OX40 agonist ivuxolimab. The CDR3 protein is CASSFDQRGFTGELFF. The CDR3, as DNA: TGTGCCAGCAGCTTTGATCAAAGAGGGTTTACCGGGGAGCTGTTTTTT.